The 23 T cell receptor beta chains below all came from one sample that was sequenced in a study of OX40 agonist ivuxolimab in advanced cancers. Here immunoSEQ multiplex PCR was the method, and the copy in TCRdb shows in-frame clones only, minus some. The sample lists some 86,000 clones, 75% to 95% occurring once. The sequencing used CD4+ or CD8+ T cells sorted from blood, collected in a trial of the OX40 agonist ivuxolimab. Every receptor here comes from an adult with an advanced solid tumor such as melanoma, head and neck, liver or kidney cancer.

J is TRBJ1-2 and V is TRBV5-1; TRBD1 agrees at 7 bases. This CDR3 comprises 14 residues. J was trimmed by 4 bases and V by 7 bases; bases with no gene match: 10. Germline CDR1 SGHRS, CDR2 YFSETQ. In nucleotides, the CDR3 is TGCGCCAGCTTCGAGGGATCAGGGGGCTATGGCTACACCTTC. This sequence encodes CASFEGSGGYGYTF. Supplemented by reference TRBV5-1 and TRBJ1-2, the full variable domain reads KAGVTQTPRYLIKTRGQQVTLSCSPISGHRSVSWYQQTPGQGLQFLFEYFSETQRNKGNFPGRFSGRQFSNSRSEMNVSTLELGDSALYLCASFEGSGGYGYTFGSGTRLTVV.

This chain joins TRBV28 and TRBJ1-2; 12 nucleotides match TRBD1. V trimming: 3 bases; J trimming: 7 bases; junction bases outside the gene matches: 6. The CDR3 totals 15 residues. Germline CDR1 MDHEN, CDR2 SYDVKM. As DNA, the CDR3 is TGTGCCAGCAGTTTCCCGGGACAGGGGGCGGTTGGCTACACCTTC. This encodes CASSFPGQGAVGYTF.

The chain recombines TRBV4-2 with TRBJ2-1, with D hard to call. CDR1 and CDR2 (germline): LGHNA, YNFKEQ. Trimming stripped 0 bases from V and 6 bases from J, with 12 bases between. The CDR3 consists of 15 residues. The CDR3 region is CASSQDAVVGNEQFF. The DNA of the CDR3 is TGTGCCAGCAGCCAAGATGCGGTAGTTGGCAATGAGCAGTTCTTC.

V usage is TRBV30 and J usage is TRBJ1-6; no firm D call. With 2 bases removed from V and 2 bases from J, the gap between germline ends came to 7 bases. There are 14 residues in the CDR3. CDR1 and CDR2 (germline): GTSNPN, SVGIG (reference sequence). The CDR3 region is CAWSLTPYNSPLHF. CDR3 nucleotide sequence: TGTGCCTGGAGTCTAACACCCTATAATTCACCCCTCCACTTT.

The genes are TRBV9 and TRBJ2-2; D is ambiguous. V was trimmed by 0 bases and J by 4 bases, leaving 4 bases between them. The germline CDR1 and CDR2 sequences are SGDLS and YYNGEE. The CDR3 contains 13 residues. The CDR3 bases are TGTGCCAGCAGCGTAGACCCCACCGGGGAGCTGTTTTTT. Its protein is CASSVDPTGELFF.

A few counts support this clone. Other DNA sequences in this specimen translate into the identical CDR3. The chain combines TRBV18 with TRBJ2-7; D may be TRBD1 (5 bases). CDR1 and CDR2 (germline): KGHSH, LQKENI. Deletions cut 2 bases from V and 1 base from J, with 9 bases between. The CDR3 covers 14 residues. CDR3 amino acids: CASSPGRTSYEQYF. CDR3 in DNA: TGTGCCAGCTCACCAGGACGGACATCCTACGAGCAGTACTTC.

The V call is TRBV30, the J call TRBJ2-3, with TRBD2 as a possible D gene (5 bases). With 0 bases removed from V and 6 bases from J, the gap between germline ends came to 7 bases. The CDR3 loop spans 12 amino acids. Germline V gene sequence: CDR1 GTSNPN, CDR2 SVGIG (reference sequence). The CDR3 DNA is TGTGCCTGGAGTGTACTAGGGGATACGCAGTATTTT. It translates to CAWSVLGDTQYF. The full variable domain, its missing parts supplied by reference TRBV30 and TRBJ2-3, is SQTIHQWPATLVQPVGSPLSLECTVEGTSNPNLYWYRQAAGRGLQLLFYSVGIGQISSEVPQNLSASRPQDRQFILSSKKLLLSDSGFYLCAWSVLGDTQYFGPGTRLTVL.

The chain couples TRBV10-2 to TRBJ2-5; a possible D gene is TRBD2 (6 bases). The germline CDR1 and CDR2 sequences are WSHSY and SAAADI. There are 17 residues in the CDR3. V was clipped by 7 bases and J by 5 bases, with 26 bases between them. DNA of the CDR3: TGCGCCAGCACCCCGGGGGTAGGCGGCACCCGTTGGGAGACCCAGTACTTC. This sequence encodes CASTPGVGGTRWETQYF.

The rearrangement joins TRBV5-1 to TRBJ2-7, with 13 positions matching TRBD2. Germline V gene data show CDR1 as SGHRS and CDR2 as YFSETQ. With V trimmed by 3 bases and J by 7 bases, 7 bases remained unmatched. The CDR3 is 15 amino acids. CDR3 sequence (DNA): TGCGCCAGCAGCTCCGGACTAGCGGGAGTGGTAGAGCAGTACTTC. Amino acids: CASSSGLAGVVEQYF. The full variable domain, in which reference TRBV5-1 and TRBJ2-7 provide the parts outside the CDR3, is KAGVTQTPRYLIKTRGQQVTLSCSPISGHRSVSWYQQTPGQGLQFLFEYFSETQRNKGNFPGRFSGRQFSNSRSEMNVSTLELGDSALYLCASSSGLAGVVEQYFGPGTRLTVT.

This chain connects TRBV10-3 to TRBJ1-2; TRBD1 might be the D (5 bases). Germline values: CDR1 ENHRY, CDR2 SYGVKD. CDR3 length equals 13 residues. Trimming left V 0 bases short and J 3 bases short, with 5 bases between. CDR3 nucleotides: TGTGCCATCAGTGAGTCGGGGGACTATGGCTACACCTTC. The encoded protein is CAISESGDYGYTF.

The V gene is TRBV30, the J gene TRBJ2-2, with D unclear. Trimming cost V 2 bases and J 3 bases, with 4 bases left between them. The germline CDR1 and CDR2 sequences are GTSNPN and SVGIG (reference sequence). The CDR3 totals 12 residues. In DNA, the CDR3 is TGTGCCTGGAGTAAGGACACCGGGGAGCTGTTTTTT. It encodes CAWSKDTGELFF.

This chain connects TRBV2 to TRBJ1-1; tentative D call: TRBD1 (6 bases). Between the trimmed V and J ends, which lost 6 bases and 1 base, there was a span of 15 bases. This CDR3 is built from 15 residues. CDR1 SNHLY and CDR2 FYNNEI come from the germline V gene. The CDR3 DNA follows: TGTGCCAGCAGAGGTCCAGGGGCGAAGAACACTGAAGCTTTCTTT. Translating it yields CASRGPGAKNTEAFF.

The gene calls are TRBV28 and TRBJ1-1, with D hard to call. Trimming removed 4 bases from V and 4 bases from J, with 13 bases in between. CDR1 is MDHEN and CDR2 is SYDVKM in the germline V gene. This CDR3 has 14 amino acids. CDR3 sequence (DNA): TGTGCCAGCAGTTCTAGTAGTTTGCGCACTGAAGCTTTCTTT. Protein sequence: CASSSSSLRTEAFF.

The rearrangement links TRBV30 to TRBJ2-1, with TRBD2 matching 10 bases. This CDR3 spans 14 amino acids. J lost 7 bases, V lost 0 bases, and 3 bases had no gene match. CDR1 is GTSNPN, CDR2 SVGIG, per germline (reference sequence). This chain's CDR3 is CAWSVAGGPNEQFF. The CDR3 nucleotides are TGTGCCTGGAGTGTAGCGGGAGGGCCAAATGAGCAGTTCTTC.

The chain recombines TRBV6-6 with TRBJ2-3; the match to TRBD2 covers 11 bases. Germline assignment: CDR1 MNHNY and CDR2 SVGAGI (reference sequence). V gave up 7 bases and J gave up 3 bases; unmatched junction bases: 9. The CDR3 runs 16 residues. CDR3 in DNA: TGTGCCAGCATCGGCCCGACTAGCGGGAAGACAGATACGCAGTATTTT. Translation gives CASIGPTSGKTDTQYF.

The chain recombines TRBV11-2 with TRBJ2-1; TRBD2 matches 9 bases. The CDR3 is 18 amino acids. Unmatched junction bases numbered 11, after V lost 5 bases and J lost 0 bases. CDR1 and CDR2 (germline): SGHAT, FQNNGV. CDR3 amino acids: CASSRAPLSGSSYNEQFF. CDR3 DNA sequence: TGTGCCAGCAGCCGGGCCCCCCTTAGCGGGAGCTCCTACAATGAGCAGTTCTTC.

The rearrangement joins TRBV19 to TRBJ2-1; 7 bases are a match to TRBD2. The CDR3 runs 16 residues. J was trimmed by 1 base and V by 5 bases; bases with no gene match: 8. CDR1 and CDR2 (germline): LNHDA, SQIVND (reference sequence). The CDR3 reads CASSVGGMRSYNEQFF. DNA for the CDR3: TGTGCCAGTAGTGTCGGGGGGATGCGGTCCTACAATGAGCAGTTCTTC.

The chain recombines TRBV15 with TRBJ1-1; no clear D. The germline V and J ends were trimmed by 1 base and 0 bases, with 3 bases remaining between them. CDR3 length equals 13 residues. CDR1 and CDR2 (germline): LNHNV, YYDKDF (reference sequence). CDR3 sequence reads: CATSRGLNTEAFF. CDR3 in DNA: TGTGCCACCAGCAGAGGTCTGAACACTGAAGCTTTCTTT.

The rearrangement links TRBV7-9 to TRBJ1-2; 8 bases line up with TRBD1. The germline V gene has CDR1 SEHNR and CDR2 FQNEAQ (reference sequence). V lost 5 bases to trimming and J lost 6 bases; unmatched junction nucleotides: 5. This CDR3 contains 13 residues. The DNA for the CDR3 is TGTGCCAGCAGCCTGACAGGGGCCGATGGCTACACCTTC. Translated, it gives CASSLTGADGYTF.

This chain joins TRBV9 and TRBJ2-1; 13 bases align to TRBD2. The germline gives CDR1 SGDLS, CDR2 YYNGEE. The CDR3 is 16 residues long. Trimming took 4 bases from V and 10 from J; bases not matched to a gene: 11. The CDR3 loop reads CASSPTGLAGEGEQFF. The CDR3 DNA reads as TGTGCCAGCAGCCCCACAGGACTAGCGGGAGAGGGCGAGCAGTTCTTC.

The rearrangement uses TRBV28 and TRBJ1-1; D remains ambiguous. V lost 2 bases to trimming and J lost 8 bases, with 12 bases between them. The germline gives CDR1 MDHEN, CDR2 SYDVKM. The CDR3 length is 13 residues. DNA of the CDR3: TGTGCCAGCAGTTTAGTGGGAGGACGAGAAGCTTTCTTT. It yields the protein CASSLVGGREAFF.

This clone came up a few times. DNA for the CDR3: TGTGCCAGCAGTGAGGGGCTGATCTCTGGAAACACCATATATTTT. This codes for CASSEGLISGNTIYF. V gene TRBV6-1 combines with J gene TRBJ1-3; the D gene is possibly TRBD1 (5 bases). CDR3 size: 15 residues. Germline assignment: CDR1 MNHNS and CDR2 SASEGT. The germline V and J ends were trimmed by 3 bases and 0 bases, with 9 bases remaining between them.

The chain carries TRBV30 and TRBJ2-7; either TRBD1 or TRBD2 may supply D (5 bases each). Germline V gene sequence: CDR1 GTSNPN, CDR2 SVGIG (reference sequence). Trimming shortened V by 3 bases and J by 3 bases, and 24 bases separated the two germline ends. The length of the CDR3 is 17 residues. The CDR3 DNA reads TGTGCCTGGAGCCCTATGTATATGGGACGGGGAGACTACGAGCAGTACTTC. This gives the protein CAWSPMYMGRGDYEQYF.